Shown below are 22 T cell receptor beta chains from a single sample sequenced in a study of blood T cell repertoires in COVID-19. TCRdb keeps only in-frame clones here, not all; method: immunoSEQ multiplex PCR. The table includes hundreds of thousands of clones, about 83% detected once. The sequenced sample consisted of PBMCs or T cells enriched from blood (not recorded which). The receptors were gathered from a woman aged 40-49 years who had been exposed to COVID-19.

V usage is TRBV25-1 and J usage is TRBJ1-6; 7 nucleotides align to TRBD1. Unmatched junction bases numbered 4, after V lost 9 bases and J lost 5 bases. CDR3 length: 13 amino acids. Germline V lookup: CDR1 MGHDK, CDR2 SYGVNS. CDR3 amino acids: CASAGTDNSPLHF. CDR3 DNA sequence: TGTGCCAGTGCCGGGACAGATAATTCACCCCTCCACTTT.

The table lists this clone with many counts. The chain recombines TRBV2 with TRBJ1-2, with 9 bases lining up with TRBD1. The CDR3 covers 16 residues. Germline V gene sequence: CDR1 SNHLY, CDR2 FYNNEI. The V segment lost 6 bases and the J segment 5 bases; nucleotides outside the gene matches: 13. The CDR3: CASSDPGQGSAYGYTF. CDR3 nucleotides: TGTGCCAGCAGCGACCCGGGACAGGGATCCGCTTATGGCTACACCTTC.

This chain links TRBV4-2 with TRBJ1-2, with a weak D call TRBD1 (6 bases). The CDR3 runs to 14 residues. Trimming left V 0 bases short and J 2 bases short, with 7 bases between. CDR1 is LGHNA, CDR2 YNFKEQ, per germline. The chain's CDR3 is CASSQDGGNYGYTF. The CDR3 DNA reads TGTGCCAGCAGCCAAGATGGGGGCAACTATGGCTACACCTTC.

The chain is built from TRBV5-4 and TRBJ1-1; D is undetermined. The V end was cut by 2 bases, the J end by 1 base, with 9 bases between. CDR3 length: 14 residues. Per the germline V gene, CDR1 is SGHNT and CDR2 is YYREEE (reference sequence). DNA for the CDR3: TGTGCCAGCAGCTTAAACGCAGGGAACACTGAAGCTTTCTTT. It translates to CASSLNAGNTEAFF.

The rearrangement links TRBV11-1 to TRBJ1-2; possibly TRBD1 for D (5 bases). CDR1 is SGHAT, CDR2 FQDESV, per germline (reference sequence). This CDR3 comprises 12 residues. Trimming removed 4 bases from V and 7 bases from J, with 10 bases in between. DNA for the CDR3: TGTGCCAGCAGCTCCTTTAGGGGTGGCTACACCTTC. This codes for CASSSFRGGYTF.

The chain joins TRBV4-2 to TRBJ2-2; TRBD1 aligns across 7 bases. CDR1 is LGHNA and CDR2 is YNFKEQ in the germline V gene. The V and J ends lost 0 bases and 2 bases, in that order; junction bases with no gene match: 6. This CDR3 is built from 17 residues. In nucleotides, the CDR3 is TGTGCCAGCAGCCAAGACGGTCAGGGGGTAAACACCGGGGAGCTGTTTTTT. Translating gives CASSQDGQGVNTGELFF.

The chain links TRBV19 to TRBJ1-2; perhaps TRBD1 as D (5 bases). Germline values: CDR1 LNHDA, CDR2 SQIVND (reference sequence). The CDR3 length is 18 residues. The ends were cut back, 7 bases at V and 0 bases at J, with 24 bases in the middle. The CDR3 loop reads CASTHRIRGKRANYGYTF. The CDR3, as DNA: TGTGCCAGTACCCATAGGATTAGGGGTAAAAGGGCTAACTATGGCTACACCTTC.

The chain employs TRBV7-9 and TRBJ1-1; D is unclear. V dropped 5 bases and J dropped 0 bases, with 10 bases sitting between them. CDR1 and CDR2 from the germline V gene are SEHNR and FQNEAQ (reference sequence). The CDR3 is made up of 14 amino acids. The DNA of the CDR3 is TGTGCCAGCAGCCAAAGCGCGGTGAACACTGAAGCTTTCTTT. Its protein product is CASSQSAVNTEAFF.

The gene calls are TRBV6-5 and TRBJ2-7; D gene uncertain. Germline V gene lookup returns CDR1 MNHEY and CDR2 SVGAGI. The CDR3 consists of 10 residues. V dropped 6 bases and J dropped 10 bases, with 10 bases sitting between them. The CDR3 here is CASRETRQYF. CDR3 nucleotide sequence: TGTGCCAGCAGGGAGACTCGTCAGTACTTC.

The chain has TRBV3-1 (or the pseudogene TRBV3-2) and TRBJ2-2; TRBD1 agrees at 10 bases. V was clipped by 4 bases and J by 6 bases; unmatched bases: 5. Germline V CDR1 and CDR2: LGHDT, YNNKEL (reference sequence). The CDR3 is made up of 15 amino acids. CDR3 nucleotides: TGTGCCAGCAGCCCCCGGGACAGGGGTCCCGGGGAGCTGTTTTTT. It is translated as CASSPRDRGPGELFF.

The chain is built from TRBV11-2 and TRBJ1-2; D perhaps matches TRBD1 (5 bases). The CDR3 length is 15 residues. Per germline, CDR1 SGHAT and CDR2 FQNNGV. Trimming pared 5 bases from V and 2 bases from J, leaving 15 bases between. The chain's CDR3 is CASSLQQGQNYGYTF. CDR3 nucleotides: TGTGCCAGCAGCCTCCAGCAGGGTCAGAACTATGGCTACACCTTC.

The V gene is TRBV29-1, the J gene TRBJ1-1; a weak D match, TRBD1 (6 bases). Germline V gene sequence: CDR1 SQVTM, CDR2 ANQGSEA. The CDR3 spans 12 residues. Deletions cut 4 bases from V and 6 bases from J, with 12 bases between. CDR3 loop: CSVATGRAEAFF. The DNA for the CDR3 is TGCAGCGTTGCCACAGGGAGGGCTGAAGCTTTCTTT.

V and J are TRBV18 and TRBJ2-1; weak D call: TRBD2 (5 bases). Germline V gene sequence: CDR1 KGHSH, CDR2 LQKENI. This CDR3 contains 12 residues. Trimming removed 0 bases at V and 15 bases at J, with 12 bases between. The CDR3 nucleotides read TGTGCCAGCTCACCACCTGGACTCGCTGGGTTCTTC. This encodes CASSPPGLAGFF.

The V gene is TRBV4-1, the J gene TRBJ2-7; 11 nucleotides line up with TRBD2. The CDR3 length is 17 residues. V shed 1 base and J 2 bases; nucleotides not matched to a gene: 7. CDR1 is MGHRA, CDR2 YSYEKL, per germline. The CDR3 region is CASSQASGGTLAYEQYF. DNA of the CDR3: TGCGCCAGCAGCCAAGCTAGCGGGGGGACTCTGGCCTACGAGCAGTACTTC.

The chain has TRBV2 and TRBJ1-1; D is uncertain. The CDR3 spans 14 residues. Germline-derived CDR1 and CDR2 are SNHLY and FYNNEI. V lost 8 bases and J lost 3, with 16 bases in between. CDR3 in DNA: TGTGCCAGCTCCACGGGGATAGCGTACACTGAAGCTTTCTTT. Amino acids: CASSTGIAYTEAFF.

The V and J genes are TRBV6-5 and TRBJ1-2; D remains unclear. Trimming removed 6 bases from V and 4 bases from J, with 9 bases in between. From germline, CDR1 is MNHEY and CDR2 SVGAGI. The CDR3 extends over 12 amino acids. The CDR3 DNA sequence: TGTGCCAGCAGGCCTCCGGGCTATGGCTACACCTTC. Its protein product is CASRPPGYGYTF.

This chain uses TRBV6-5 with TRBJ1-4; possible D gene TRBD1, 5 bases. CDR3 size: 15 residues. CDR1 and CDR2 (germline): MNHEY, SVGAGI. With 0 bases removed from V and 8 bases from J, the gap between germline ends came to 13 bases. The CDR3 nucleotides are TGTGCCAGCAGTTACTCGGGGGGAAATGGGGAAAAACTGTTTTTT. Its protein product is CASSYSGGNGEKLFF.

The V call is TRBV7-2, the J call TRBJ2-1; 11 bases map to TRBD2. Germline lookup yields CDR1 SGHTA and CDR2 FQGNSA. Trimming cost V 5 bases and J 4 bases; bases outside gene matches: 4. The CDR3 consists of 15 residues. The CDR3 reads CASSLTSGGYNEQFF. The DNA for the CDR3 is TGTGCCAGCAGCCTCACTAGCGGGGGTTACAATGAGCAGTTCTTC.

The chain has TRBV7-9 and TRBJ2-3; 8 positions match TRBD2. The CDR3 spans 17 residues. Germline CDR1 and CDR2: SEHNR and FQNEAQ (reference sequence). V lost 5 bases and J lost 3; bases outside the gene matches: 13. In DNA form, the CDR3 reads TGTGCCAGCAGCCGACCCCCTGGCGGGGGGCGGACAGATACGCAGTATTTT. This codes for CASSRPPGGGRTDTQYF. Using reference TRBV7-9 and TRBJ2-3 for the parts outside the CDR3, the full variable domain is DTGVSQNPRHKITKRGQNVTFRCDPISEHNRLYWYRQTLGQGPEFLTYFQNEAQLEKSRLLSDRFSAERPKGSFSTLEIQRTEQGDSAMYLCASSRPPGGGRTDTQYFGPGTRLTVL.

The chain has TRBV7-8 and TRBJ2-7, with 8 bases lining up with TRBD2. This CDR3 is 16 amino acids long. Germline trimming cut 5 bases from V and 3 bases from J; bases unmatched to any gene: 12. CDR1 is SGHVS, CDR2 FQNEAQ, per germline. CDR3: CASSPLAAGDHYEQYF. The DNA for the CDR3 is TGTGCCAGCAGCCCCCTAGCAGCGGGGGACCACTACGAGCAGTACTTC.

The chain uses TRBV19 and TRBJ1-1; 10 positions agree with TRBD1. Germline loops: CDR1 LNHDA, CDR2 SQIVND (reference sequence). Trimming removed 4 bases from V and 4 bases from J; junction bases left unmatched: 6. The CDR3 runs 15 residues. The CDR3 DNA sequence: TGTGCCAGTAGTACCCCGGGACAGGGGAGCACTGAAGCTTTCTTT. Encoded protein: CASSTPGQGSTEAFF.

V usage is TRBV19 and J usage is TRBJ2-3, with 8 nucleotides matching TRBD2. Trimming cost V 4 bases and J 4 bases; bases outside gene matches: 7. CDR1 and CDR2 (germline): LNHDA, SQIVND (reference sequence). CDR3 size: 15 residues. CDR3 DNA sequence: TGTGCCAGTAGTACGGGGGGGCCCTCCGCAGATACGCAGTATTTT. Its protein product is CASSTGGPSADTQYF. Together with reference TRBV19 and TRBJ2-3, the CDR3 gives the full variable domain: DGGITQSPKYLFRKEGQNVTLSCEQNLNHDAMYWYRQDPGQGLRLIYYSQIVNDFQKGDIAEGYSVSREKKESFPLTVTSAQKNPTAFYLCASSTGGPSADTQYFGPGTRLTVL.